This TCR beta chain originates from a study of blood T cells in healthy people across ages. Overall study findings and caveats: The recorded TCR beta diversity per million T cells decreased in a roughly linear manner with age.

Looked up from germline, CDR1 is DFQATT and CDR2 is SNEGSKA (reference sequence). The V and J ends lost 6 bases and 6 bases, in that order; junction bases with no gene match: 6. The CDR3 contains 13 residues. This clonotype was seen a handful of times. What it recognizes is unknown. Primed by a sample-barcoded 5' primer and a J-beta primer mix, a second PCR proceeded for about 7 to 11 cycles. TCRdb independently ran MiXCR on the 5' RACE reads; one entry per CDR3 protein. The data show approximately 690,000 distinct CDR3 sequences, around 43% seen once. The material sequenced was blood. This chain connects TRBV20-1 to TRBJ1-5; 9 bases are shared with TRBD1. This clonotype was sampled from an older man in good health. This CDR3 reads CSAGTGGSQPQHF. DNA for the CDR3: TGCAGTGCGGGAACAGGGGGCTCTCAGCCCCAGCATTTT.